These 25 T cell receptor beta chains were sequenced from one sample in a study of T cells after yellow fever vaccination. TCRdb re-analysed the 5' RACE reads in MiXCR, keeping a single row per CDR3 protein. This sample has a few hundred thousand distinct CDR3 sequences, with 11% found just once. The sequencing here drew on PBMCs, taken on the day of the first yellow fever vaccination. The receptors were gathered from a man between 18 and 29 years old who received the YFV17D yellow fever vaccine.

This clonotype came up a few times. This chain links TRBV6-5 with TRBJ2-3; D unresolved. The CDR3 length is 11 residues. Germline CDR1 MNHEY, CDR2 SVGAGI. Between the trimmed V and J ends, which lost 2 bases and 5 bases, there was a span of 2 bases. The CDR3 DNA sequence: TGTGCCAGCAGTTACCAAGATACGCAGTATTTT. Translating it yields CASSYQDTQYF.

The chain couples TRBV6-2 or TRBV6-3 to TRBJ2-2; D is perhaps TRBD1 (5 bases). Trimming shortened V by 2 bases and J by 4 bases, and 14 bases separated the two germline ends. This CDR3 is built from 16 residues. Germline V gene data show CDR1 as MNHEY and CDR2 as SVGEGT. The DNA of the CDR3 is TGTGCCAGCAGTTACGAGAAGGGGCCGGGCACCGGGGAGCTGTTTTTT. Translation gives CASSYEKGPGTGELFF.

CDR3 nucleotide sequence: TGCGCCAGCAGCTTGGACAGGGGGATCTACAATGAGCAGTTCTTC. Protein sequence: CASSLDRGIYNEQFF. This chain connects TRBV5-1 to TRBJ2-1; 8 bases fit TRBD1. V was clipped by 0 bases and J by 3 bases; unmatched bases: 2. The germline V gene encodes CDR1 SGHRS and CDR2 YFSETQ. The CDR3 extends over 15 amino acids.

This clonotype showed up just a few times. The chain recombines TRBV25-1 with TRBJ2-5; a possible D gene is TRBD1 (5 bases). The CDR3 runs 14 residues. V lost 3 bases, J lost 5 bases, and 13 bases lay in between. CDR1 is MGHDK, CDR2 SYGVNS, per germline. CDR3 nucleotide sequence: TGTGCCAGCAGTGAGGCAGGGCATCGGGAGACCCAGTACTTC. Its translation is CASSEAGHRETQYF.

The chain links TRBV4-2 to TRBJ1-4, with TRBD1 identical over 8 bases. This CDR3 has 17 residues. Germline trimming cut 4 bases from V and 5 bases from J; bases unmatched to any gene: 12. Germline V gene data show CDR1 as LGHNA and CDR2 as YNFKEQ. CDR3 nucleotides: TGTGCCAGCAGCCCCTCGCCCGGGACAGGCCTAAATGAAAAACTGTTTTTT. Its protein product is CASSPSPGTGLNEKLFF.

The sample holds a few counts of this clonotype. The chain employs TRBV7-8 and TRBJ2-2; 8 nucleotides match TRBD1. This CDR3 spans 16 amino acids. Losses at the gene ends were 0 bases for V and 1 base for J; bases not matched to a gene: 1. The germline CDR1 and CDR2 sequences are SGHVS and FQNEAQ. CDR3 DNA: TGTGCCAGCAGCTTAGCAGGGACAGGGAACACCGGGGAGCTGTTTTTT. Translation gives CASSLAGTGNTGELFF.

This clonotype was found a few times. The rearrangement links TRBV5-4 to TRBJ2-4; D might be TRBD1 (6 bases). V lost 4 bases and J 12 bases, leaving 17 bases between the germline ends. Germline V CDR1 and CDR2: SGHNT, YYREEE (reference sequence). The CDR3 is 13 amino acids. Here the CDR3 DNA reads TGTGCCAGCAGCCCTGATCACGGACAGCCTCAGTACTTC. It is translated as CASSPDHGQPQYF.

The chain carries TRBV4-1 and TRBJ2-5, with D perhaps matching TRBD2 (6 bases). The CDR3 has 17 residues. Germline CDR1 MGHRA, CDR2 YSYEKL. V lost 1 base and J lost 1, with 16 bases in between. The DNA for the CDR3 is TGCGCCAGCAGCCAAGCAGTTCCCTGGAGGGTCCAAGAGACCCAGTACTTC. Its translation: CASSQAVPWRVQETQYF.

The gene calls are TRBV7-2 and TRBJ2-5; D ambiguous. Trimming pared 5 bases from V and 7 bases from J, leaving 11 bases between. Germline loops: CDR1 SGHTA, CDR2 FQGNSA. CDR3 length: 12 residues. CDR3: CASSPRLGTQYF. CDR3 nucleotides: TGTGCCAGCAGCCCTAGACTGGGGACCCAGTACTTC.

V is TRBV18 and J is TRBJ1-2; 9 nucleotides align to TRBD1. The CDR3 is 16 amino acids. Trimming removed 3 bases from V and 4 bases from J; junction bases left unmatched: 9. CDR1 is KGHSH, CDR2 LQKENI, per germline. CDR3: CASSPTAGQGSYGYTF. The CDR3 DNA reads TGTGCCAGCTCACCCACGGCCGGACAGGGGAGCTATGGCTACACCTTC.

This clonotype was seen only a few times. The chain is built from TRBV4-1 and TRBJ2-3; D unclear. The germline V gene has CDR1 MGHRA and CDR2 YSYEKL. CDR3 size: 15 residues. Trimming took 4 bases from V and 0 from J, leaving 11 bases between them. The CDR3 DNA reads TGCGCCAGCAGCCCAAGGTGGGTCAGCACAGATACGCAGTATTTT. It codes for CASSPRWVSTDTQYF.

V gene TRBV4-2 combines with J gene TRBJ1-5, with TRBD1 as a possible D gene (5 bases). Trimming stripped 0 bases from V and 5 bases from J, with 11 bases between. This CDR3 region has 15 residues. In germline, CDR1 is LGHNA, CDR2 YNFKEQ. This CDR3 reads CASSQEAGPHQPQHF. In DNA, the CDR3 is TGTGCCAGCAGCCAAGAGGCAGGGCCCCATCAGCCCCAGCATTTT.

The V gene is TRBV20-1, the J gene TRBJ2-3, with 7 bases that match TRBD2. Germline CDR1 is DFQATT and CDR2 is SNEGSKA (reference sequence). V lost 0 bases and J lost 6; bases outside the gene matches: 6. CDR3 size: 14 residues. The CDR3 DNA sequence: TGCAGTGCTAGAGATACGGGGGGAGGCGATACGCAGTATTTT. As protein: CSARDTGGGDTQYF.

A few counts support this clonotype. The CDR3, as DNA: TGTGCCAGCAGTGCTGCGGGACAGGGAGTCTACGAGCAGTACTTC. Translating gives CASSAAGQGVYEQYF. The chain employs TRBV7-9 and TRBJ2-7, with 9 bases that match TRBD1. Looked up from germline, CDR1 is SEHNR and CDR2 is FQNEAQ (reference sequence). This CDR3 is built from 15 residues. Trimming removed 6 bases from V and 3 bases from J; junction bases left unmatched: 9.

This clonotype came up a few times. V and J are TRBV4-2 and TRBJ1-2; D is unresolved. The germline gives CDR1 LGHNA, CDR2 YNFKEQ. There are 12 residues in the CDR3. Trimming took off 0 bases at V and 7 bases at J, with 6 bases between the two ends. CDR3 coding DNA: TGTGCCAGCAGCCAAGACAGTAGTGGCTACACCTTC. Protein sequence: CASSQDSSGYTF.

The chain carries TRBV11-2 and TRBJ2-5; 7 bases fit TRBD1. The length of the CDR3 is 11 residues. The junction had 3 bases not matched to a gene; V was cut back by 5 bases and J by 9 bases. Germline V lookup: CDR1 SGHAT, CDR2 FQNNGV. The CDR3 sequence: CASSPQGSQYF. For the CDR3, the DNA is TGTGCCAGCAGCCCACAGGGGTCCCAGTACTTC. Full variable domain (rest looked up from reference TRBV11-2 and TRBJ2-5): EAGVAQSPRYKIIEKRQSVAFWCNPISGHATLYWYQQILGQGPKLLIQFQNNGVVDDSQLPKDRFSAERLKGVDSTLKIQPAKLEDSAVYLCASSPQGSQYFGPGTRLLVL.

There are many counts of this clonotype. The rearrangement uses TRBV29-1 and TRBJ2-5; possible D gene TRBD1, 6 bases. V was cut by 6 bases and J by 5 bases, with 16 bases left in between. The CDR3 spans 13 residues. Germline CDR1 reads SQVTM; CDR2 reads ANQGSEA. CDR3 DNA: TGCAGCGTGGCTCCAGGGGCCGGCGAGACCCAGTACTTC. Translated, it gives CSVAPGAGETQYF.

In its sample, this clonotype was seen a few times. The germline gene is not matched at one end of the junction; a read error may be the cause. V is TRBV29-1 and J is TRBJ2-3; D call uncertain. From germline, CDR1 is SQVTM and CDR2 ANQGSEA. The CDR3 sequence is 16 residues long. CDR3 in amino acids: CSVEGLFGRFTDTQYF. The CDR3 coding sequence is TGCAGCGTCGAAGGTCTTTTCGGGCGATTCACAGATACGCAGTATTTT.

The genes are TRBV5-1 and TRBJ2-2; D not certain. Germline lookup yields CDR1 SGHRS and CDR2 YFSETQ. The CDR3 covers 16 residues. Trimming cost V 0 bases and J 4 bases, with 13 bases left between them. The CDR3, as DNA: TGCGCCAGCAGCTTGGAATTGGTGCCTTTCACCGGGGAGCTGTTTTTT. Translation gives CASSLELVPFTGELFF.

This clonotype was counted at least ten times. The J gene is TRBJ2-1, the V gene TRBV29-1, with D unclear. CDR1 is SQVTM and CDR2 is ANQGSEA in the germline V gene. V was clipped by 4 bases and J by 6 bases, with 7 bases between them. CDR3 length: 11 amino acids. CDR3 region: CSVVLSNEQFF. The CDR3 DNA is TGCAGCGTTGTGCTTAGCAATGAGCAGTTCTTC.

This clonotype was picked up one time. The chain joins TRBV20-1 to TRBJ1-4; D is possibly TRBD1 (5 bases). The CDR3 spans 15 residues. Germline CDR1 DFQATT, CDR2 SNEGSKA (reference sequence). Deletions cut 0 bases from V and 4 bases from J, with 12 bases between. For the CDR3, the DNA is TGCAGTGCTAGAGATGACAGCCACCTTAATGAAAAACTGTTTTTT. This codes for CSARDDSHLNEKLFF.

The sample holds a few counts of this clonotype. The V gene is TRBV7-9, the J gene TRBJ1-6; D gene uncertain. Between the trimmed V and J ends, which lost 5 bases and 5 bases, there was a span of 7 bases. The CDR3 has 13 amino acids. Germline CDR1 reads SEHNR; CDR2 reads FQNEAQ (reference sequence). In DNA, the CDR3 is TGTGCCAGCAGCCGATTTAATAATTCACCCCTCCACTTT. Translating it yields CASSRFNNSPLHF.

This clonotype has a handful of counts. The V and J genes are TRBV20-1 and TRBJ2-3; TRBD2 aligns across 10 bases. V lost 5 bases, J lost 4 bases, and 9 bases stayed unmatched. CDR1 is DFQATT, CDR2 SNEGSKA, per germline (reference sequence). The CDR3 extends over 15 amino acids. The CDR3 bases are TGCAGTGCTCACTCCGCAAGCGGGGGGGCAGATACGCAGTATTTT. This codes for CSAHSASGGADTQYF.

This clonotype showed up just a few times. The chain joins TRBV5-1 to TRBJ1-5; D is unclear. The CDR3 runs 14 residues. CDR1 SGHRS and CDR2 YFSETQ come from the germline V gene. Trimming took off 4 bases at V and 1 base at J, with 9 bases between the two ends. The DNA for the CDR3 is TGCGCCAGCAGCGAATCGGGAAGCAATCAGCCCCAGCATTTT. Translating it yields CASSESGSNQPQHF.

The chain employs TRBV7-9 and TRBJ2-2, with D possibly called TRBD1 or TRBD2 (5 bases each). There are 17 residues in the CDR3. V lost 5 bases and J 3 bases, leaving 19 bases between the germline ends. Germline V gives CDR1 SEHNR, CDR2 FQNEAQ (reference sequence). The CDR3 nucleotides are TGTGCCAGCAGCCCCCGGCGGGTGGCGACAGACACCGGGGAGCTGTTTTTT. Translation gives CASSPRRVATDTGELFF.